These T cell receptor beta chains were read from a single sample in a study of cytomegalovirus exposure and HLA in healthy donors. Clones were read by immunoSEQ multiplex PCR, and TCRdb kept only the in-frame ones, dropping some. The table has approximately 170,000 clones, 70% to 80% seen once. The sequenced sample consisted of PBMCs. These receptor sequences come from a man aged 40-49 years in good health and CMV-seronegative. CDR3s include the opening cysteine and the closing phenylalanine or tryptophan. Fields, in order: clone size, V gene, J gene, D gene, CDR3 protein, CDR3 DNA. A D gene is named only where the DNA matches it firmly. Expanded clones get a size class; other rows say once, few or many, or leave the size out.

clone size: .
V gene: TRBV11-2
J gene: TRBJ1-3
D gene: TRBD1
CDR3 protein: CASSFAGTGGHSGNTIYF
CDR3 DNA: TGTGCCAGCAGCTTCGCCGGGACAGGGGGACACTCTGGAAACACCATATATTTT

clone size: few
V gene: TRBV5-1
J gene: TRBJ2-1
D gene: TRBD2
CDR3 protein: CASSSSGTSSYNEQFF
CDR3 DNA: TGCGCCAGCAGCTCGTCCGGGACTAGCTCCTACAATGAGCAGTTCTTC

clone size: .
V gene: TRBV5-4
J gene: TRBJ2-3
D gene: TRBD2
CDR3 protein: CASSPKTSGSADTQYF
CDR3 DNA: TGTGCCAGCAGCCCTAAGACTAGCGGGAGCGCAGATACGCAGTATTTT

clone size: few
V gene: TRBV11-3
J gene: TRBJ2-2
D gene: .
CDR3 protein: CASSLYRARRSTGELFF
CDR3 DNA: TGTGCCAGCAGCTTATACAGGGCGCGGAGGAGCACCGGGGAGCTGTTTTTT

clone size: .
V gene: TRBV11-2
J gene: TRBJ1-1
D gene: .
CDR3 protein: CASSPWGPHEAFF
CDR3 DNA: TGTGCCAGCAGTCCATGGGGGCCTCATGAAGCTTTCTTT

clone size: .
V gene: TRBV9
J gene: TRBJ1-2
D gene: .
CDR3 protein: CASSIAANYGYTF
CDR3 DNA: TGTGCCAGCAGCATTGCAGCTAACTATGGCTACACCTTC

clone size: .
V gene: TRBV4-1
J gene: TRBJ2-1
D gene: .
CDR3 protein: CASSTLDLLSFGEQFF
CDR3 DNA: TGCGCCAGCAGCACACTAGACCTCCTATCCTTCGGTGAGCAGTTCTTC

clone size: .
V gene: TRBV2
J gene: TRBJ1-1
D gene: .
CDR3 protein: CASSSFVGANTEAFF
CDR3 DNA: TGTGCCAGCAGTTCTTTTGTTGGGGCAAACACTGAAGCTTTCTTT

clone size: .
V gene: TRBV4-2
J gene: TRBJ2-3
D gene: .
CDR3 protein: CASSQEEWAGMADTQYF
CDR3 DNA: TGTGCCAGCAGCCAAGAGGAGTGGGCAGGGATGGCAGATACGCAGTATTTT

clone size: .
V gene: TRBV6-4
J gene: TRBJ2-1
D gene: TRBD2
CDR3 protein: CASSAKTSGRASEQFF
CDR3 DNA: TGTGCCAGCAGTGCCAAGACTAGCGGGAGGGCCTCTGAGCAGTTCTTC